This T cell receptor beta chain was sequenced in a study of lymphopenia after photon versus proton radiotherapy. Profiling relied on immunoSEQ multiplex PCR, and the TCRdb table lists in-frame clones only, not all of them. The data show 50,000 to 65,000 clones, around 90% seen once. Germline V CDR1 and CDR2: SEHNR, FQNEAQ (reference sequence). CDR3 length: 13 residues. Trimming stripped 2 bases from V and 1 base from J, with 6 bases between. Turning to this clone: Antigen unknown.

Notes on the study in general: After the lymphocyte nadir, photon-treated repertoires showed oligoclonal expansion, especially of CD8+ Temra cells.

The V and J genes are TRBV7-9 and TRBJ2-7; D unresolved. The sequence derives from an elderly man with esophageal cancer. The sequences come from peripheral blood, collected from a patient treated with proton-based radiotherapy. The CDR3 nucleotides are TGTGCCAGCAGCTTACGTAGATCCTACGAGCAGTACTTC. This codes for CASSLRRSYEQYF. Full variable domain (outside the CDR3, taken from reference TRBV7-9 and TRBJ2-7): DTGVSQNPRHKITKRGQNVTFRCDPISEHNRLYWYRQTLGQGPEFLTYFQNEAQLEKSRLLSDRFSAERPKGSFSTLEIQRTEQGDSAMYLCASSLRRSYEQYFGPGTRLTVT.